This note documents a single TCR beta chain sequence. What this receptor recognizes is not known. It has no much larger one-base neighbor in the sample; base qualities were not kept. Using the deep immunoSEQ assay, multiplex PCR amplified TCR CDR3 regions from genomic DNA. Extracted genomic DNA from each cell subset was spread evenly across all wells of several immunoSEQ 96-well plates, with each plate serving as a replicate. Each replicate PCR for sorted subsets received about 200 ng genomic DNA, equal to roughly 29,000 T cell genomes. Purified libraries were quantified with a Qubit 3.0 fluorometer, sized on a Bioanalyzer 2100, and re-quantified with the KAPA Library Quantification kit. Each immunoSEQ 96-well plate was sequenced on its own single-read 150-cycle Illumina NextSeq 550 flow cell. The authors processed their data as follows. Because the immunoSEQ output included only junctional sequences and no quality scores, the filtering could not be the same as the filtering used for full-length reads. Sequences were annotated with PyIR, a Python wrapper for IgBLAST v1.9, and V/J genes and CDR3 were assigned using IMGT germline references. Reads with weak V/J assignments (E-value above 1e-6), missing CDR3, stop codons, out-of-frame junctions, or ambiguous translated residues were removed. V3J clonotypes were defined as sequences sharing an identical inferred V gene, J gene, and CDR3 amino acid sequence. To compute the percentage overlap between repertoires, the number of shared unique clonotypes was divided by the size of the smaller repertoire. Repertoire richness was assessed with RTK rarefaction, the Chao1 estimator, and Recon v2.1 estimates of unobserved clonotypes. Generation probabilities were computed with OLGA for all TCRbeta clonotypes obtained by the gDNA method from four donors. As stored in TCRdb, this immuneACCESS dataset retains in-frame rearrangements with V and J assigned. A fraction of the clones does not appear; measured against another copy, unresolved V genes explain less than half of the discrepancy, and the remainder lacks a known reason. The DNA was the basis for D and trimming; V, J and clone size are from that table. For this sample the table gives approximately 1.5 million clones, of which approximately 98.5% were detected only once. Under 0.45% of the sample belongs to the ten largest clones.

These data come from a study of shared clonotypes between healthy human individuals (dated by TCRdb to the early 2020s). The study in broad terms: A couple of women and a few men aged 18 to 49 years were included in the cohort. Per donor, three plates each were used for CD4 naive and CD4 memory, two for CD8 naive, and one for CD8 memory. Blood TCR repertoires of roughly five healthy adults were deeply sequenced to estimate repertoire size and the extent of clonotype sharing between individuals. To increase sequencing depth and limit assay-specific biases, different laboratories used diverse techniques to prepare libraries and sequence TCR repertoires. Each donor's leukapheresis produced roughly between roughly 0.94 and 9.5 billion PBMCs. The investigation overall reported the following: Higher generation probabilities were observed for clonotypes shared by all four sorted-subset donors than for non-shared clonotypes. Rarefaction of sorted-subset datasets indicated incomplete sequencing despite the large sequencing depth. About 5% of naive CD4, 3.5% of naive CD8, around 2.3% of memory CD4, and approximately 0.39% of memory CD8 clonotypes were shared across a handful of donors. Naive subsets generally had larger estimated clonotype richness than memory subsets did. Only blood was sampled, and tissue TCR repertoires likely differ from those in blood. Because the study included a small number of donors, the genetic and exposure-history diversity represented was limited. Based on pairwise subsampling, the degree of clonotype sharing among donors was expected to be affected by sequencing depth.

From the germline V gene, CDR1 is SGHDT and CDR2 is YYEEEE. The cysteine opens and the phenylalanine closes a CDR3 of 15 amino acids. Only the CDR3 DNA stays, 45 bases, in frame from base 1. Trimming takes 4 bases from V and 3 bases from J, and the germline ends sit 15 bases apart. Donors were healthy HIV-negative adults with no recently reported acute infections or vaccinations. All donors were Caucasian adults living in Nashville, Tennessee, USA. CD4+ T cells were enriched by magnetic negative selection, after which naive cells were positively selected on CD45RA and the negative fraction was taken as the memory subset. After blood collection by leukapheresis, PBMCs were isolated using Ficoll-Histopaque density gradient centrifugation and then cryopreserved in the vapor phase of liquid nitrogen. Analytical flow cytometry was used to check the purity and quantity of each magnetically sorted T cell population. Genomic DNA was isolated from each sorted fraction and quantified by UV absorbance on a Nanodrop 2000c.

This receptor was taken from a man between 25 and 39 years old in good health. Sequenced sample: naive CD4+ T cells sorted from blood. The sample's cell subset or site, from its label and the paper: CD45RA+ positively selected. This sequence uses TRBV5-6 and TRBJ2-3, with an unclear D gene assignment. For the CDR3, the sequence is CASSPSKKVTDTQYF. The DNA sequence follows: TGTGCCAGCAGCCCAAGTAAAAAGGTAACAGATACGCAGTATTTT.